This T cell receptor beta chain was sequenced during a study of vaccination and CD4 T cells after COVID-19. Study observations and caveats: Only relatively few convalescent patients were studied, and early post-infection timepoints were not analyzed. The study found that a median approximately 86% of reactive clones in convalescent patients appeared only post-vaccination.

Scientists ran DNA taken from cultured CD4+ T cells through the Oncomine TCR Beta short-read assay for sequencing. Genomic DNA was extracted from cultured CD4+ T cells. TCRdb re-derived calls from the PCR reads in MiXCR, one entry per CDR3 protein. The table records a few thousand distinct CDR3 sequences, under 30% of them present only once. Treatment in this sample: approximately 9-day PBMC culture with coronavirus spike peptide pools or control peptides (ViraFEST assay). Collection of the unexposed donor's CD4+ T cells took place before the COVID-19 pandemic (2011-2018). Per well, 2 million or so PBMCs were cultured in the presence of 9 to 10 IU/ml IL-2 and 9 to 10 ug/ml peptide pools. Germline trimming cut 6 bases from V and 8 bases from J; bases unmatched to any gene: 9. Germline loops: CDR1 SGHTA, CDR2 FQGNSA. The CDR3 totals 14 residues. Remarks on this clonotype: The antigen remains undetermined.

This sequence originates from a human donor in good health. Sequenced: CD4+ T cells from blood, cultured in vitro. The chain employs TRBV7-2 and TRBJ1-4; 7 bases agree with TRBD1. The CDR3 is CASSIDRAHEKLFF. CDR3 nucleotide sequence: TGTGCCAGCAGTATTGACAGGGCCCACGAAAAACTGTTTTTT. Variable domain in full (rest from reference TRBV7-2 and TRBJ1-4): GAGVSQSPSNKVTEKGKDVELRCDPISGHTALYWYRQSLGQGLEFLIYFQGNSAPDKSGLPSDRFSAERTGGSVSTLTIQRTQQEDSAVYLCASSIDRAHEKLFFGSGTQLSVL.